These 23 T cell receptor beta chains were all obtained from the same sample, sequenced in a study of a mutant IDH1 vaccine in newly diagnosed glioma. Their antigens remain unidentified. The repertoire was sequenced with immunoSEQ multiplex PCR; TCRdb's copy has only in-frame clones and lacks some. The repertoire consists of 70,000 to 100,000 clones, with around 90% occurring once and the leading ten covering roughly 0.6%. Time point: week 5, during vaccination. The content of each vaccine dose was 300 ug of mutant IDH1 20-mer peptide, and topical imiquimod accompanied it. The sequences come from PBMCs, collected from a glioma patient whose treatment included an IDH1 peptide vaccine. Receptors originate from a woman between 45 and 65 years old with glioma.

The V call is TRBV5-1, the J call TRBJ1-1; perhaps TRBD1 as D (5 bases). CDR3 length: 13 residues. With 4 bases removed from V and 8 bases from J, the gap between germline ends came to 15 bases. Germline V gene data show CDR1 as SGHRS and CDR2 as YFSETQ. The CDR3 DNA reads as TGCGCCAGCAGCGAAGCCGGGACGGGGGAAGCTTTCTTT. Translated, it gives CASSEAGTGEAFF. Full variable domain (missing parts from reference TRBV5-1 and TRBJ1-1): KAGVTQTPRYLIKTRGQQVTLSCSPISGHRSVSWYQQTPGQGLQFLFEYFSETQRNKGNFPGRFSGRQFSNSRSEMNVSTLELGDSALYLCASSEAGTGEAFFGQGTRLTVV.

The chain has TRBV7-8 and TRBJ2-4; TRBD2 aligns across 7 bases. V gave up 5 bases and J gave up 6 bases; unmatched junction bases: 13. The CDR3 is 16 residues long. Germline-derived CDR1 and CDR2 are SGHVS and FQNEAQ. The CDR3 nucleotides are TGTGCCAGCAGCCCGTACAGGACTAGTCAGGGAAACATTCAGTACTTC. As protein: CASSPYRTSQGNIQYF.

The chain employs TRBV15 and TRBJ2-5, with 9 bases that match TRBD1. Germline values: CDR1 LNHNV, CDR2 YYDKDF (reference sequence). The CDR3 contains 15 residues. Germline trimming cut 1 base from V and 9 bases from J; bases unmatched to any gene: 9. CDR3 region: CATSRGTGDQVAQYF. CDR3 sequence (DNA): TGTGCCACCAGCAGAGGGACAGGGGACCAAGTAGCCCAGTACTTC. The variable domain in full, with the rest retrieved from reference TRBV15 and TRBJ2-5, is DAMVIQNPRYQVTQFGKPVTLSCSQTLNHNVMYWYQQKSSQAPKLLFHYYDKDFNNEADTPDNFQSRRPNTSFCFLDIRSPGLGDTAMYLCATSRGTGDQVAQYFGPGTRLLVL.

CDR3: CASSFGETGSSRPQHF. CDR3 DNA: TGTGCCAGCAGTTTTGGGGAGACAGGGTCATCAAGGCCCCAGCATTTT. The chain recombines TRBV28 with TRBJ1-5; the match to TRBD1 covers 7 bases. This CDR3 spans 16 amino acids. Germline-derived CDR1 and CDR2 are MDHEN and SYDVKM. Trimming at V came to 3 bases and at J to 9 bases, leaving 14 bases not matched to a gene.

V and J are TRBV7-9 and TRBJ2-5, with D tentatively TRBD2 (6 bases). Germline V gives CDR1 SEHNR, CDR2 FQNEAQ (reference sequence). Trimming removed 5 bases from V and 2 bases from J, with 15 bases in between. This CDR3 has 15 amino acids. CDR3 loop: CASSPGGGEQETQYF. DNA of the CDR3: TGTGCCAGCAGCCCCGGGGGTGGCGAGCAAGAGACCCAGTACTTC.

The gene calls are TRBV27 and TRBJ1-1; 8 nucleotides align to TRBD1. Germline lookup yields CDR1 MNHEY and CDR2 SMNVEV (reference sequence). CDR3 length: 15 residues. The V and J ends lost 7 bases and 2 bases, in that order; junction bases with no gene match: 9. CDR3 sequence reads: CASKETGVRNTEAFF. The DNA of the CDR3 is TGTGCCAGCAAGGAGACAGGGGTTCGTAACACTGAAGCTTTCTTT.

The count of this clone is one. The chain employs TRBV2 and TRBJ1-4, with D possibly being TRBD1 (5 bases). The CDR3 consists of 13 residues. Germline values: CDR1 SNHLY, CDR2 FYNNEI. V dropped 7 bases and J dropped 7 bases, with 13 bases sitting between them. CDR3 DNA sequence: TGTGCCAGCATCCCCCAGGGAAGTGAAAAACTGTTTTTT. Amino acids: CASIPQGSEKLFF.

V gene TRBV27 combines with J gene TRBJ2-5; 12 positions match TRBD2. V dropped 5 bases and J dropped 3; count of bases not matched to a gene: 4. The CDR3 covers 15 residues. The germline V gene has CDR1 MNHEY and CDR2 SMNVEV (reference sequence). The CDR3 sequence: CASSRTSGNEETQYF. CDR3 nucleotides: TGTGCCAGCAGTAGGACTAGCGGGAACGAAGAGACCCAGTACTTC.

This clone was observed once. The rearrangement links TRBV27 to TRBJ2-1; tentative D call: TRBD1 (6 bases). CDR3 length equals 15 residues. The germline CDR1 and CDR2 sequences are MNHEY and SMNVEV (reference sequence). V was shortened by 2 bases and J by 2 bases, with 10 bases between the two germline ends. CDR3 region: CASSLTGPTYNEQFF. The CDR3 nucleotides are TGTGCCAGCAGTTTAACAGGGCCTACCTACAATGAGCAGTTCTTC.

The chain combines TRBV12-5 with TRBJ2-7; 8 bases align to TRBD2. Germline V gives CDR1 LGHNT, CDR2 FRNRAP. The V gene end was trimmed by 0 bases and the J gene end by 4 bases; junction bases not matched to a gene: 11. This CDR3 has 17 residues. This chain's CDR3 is CASGLVLGREGGYEQYF. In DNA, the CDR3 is TGTGCTAGTGGTTTGGTCCTCGGGAGGGAGGGAGGTTACGAGCAGTACTTC.

CDR3 sequence: CASSEGTGAYEQYF. The CDR3 region has the DNA TGTGCCAGCAGCGAGGGGACAGGGGCCTACGAGCAGTACTTC. The V gene is TRBV9, the J gene TRBJ2-7, with 10 positions matching TRBD1. From germline, CDR1 is SGDLS and CDR2 YYNGEE. Unmatched junction bases numbered 2, after V lost 3 bases and J lost 2 bases. The CDR3 runs to 14 residues.

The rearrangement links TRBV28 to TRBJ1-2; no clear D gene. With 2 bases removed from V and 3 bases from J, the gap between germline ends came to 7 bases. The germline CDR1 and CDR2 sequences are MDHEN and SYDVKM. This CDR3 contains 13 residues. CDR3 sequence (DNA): TGTGCCAGCAGTTTACCGGGTGACTATGGCTACACCTTC. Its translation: CASSLPGDYGYTF.

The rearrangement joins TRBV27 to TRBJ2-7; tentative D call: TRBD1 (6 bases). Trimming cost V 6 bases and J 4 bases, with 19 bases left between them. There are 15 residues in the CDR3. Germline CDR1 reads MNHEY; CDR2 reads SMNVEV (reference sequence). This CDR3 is CASSRWGLALYEQYF. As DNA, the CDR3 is TGTGCCAGCAGCCGCTGGGGGCTAGCCCTTTACGAGCAGTACTTC.

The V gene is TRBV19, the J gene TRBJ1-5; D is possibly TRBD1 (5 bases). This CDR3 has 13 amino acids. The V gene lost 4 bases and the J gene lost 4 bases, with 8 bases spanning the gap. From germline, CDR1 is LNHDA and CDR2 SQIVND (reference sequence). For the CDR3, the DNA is TGTGCCAGTAGTACAGGGTTAAATCAGCCCCAGCATTTT. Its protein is CASSTGLNQPQHF. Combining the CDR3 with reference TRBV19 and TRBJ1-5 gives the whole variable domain DGGITQSPKYLFRKEGQNVTLSCEQNLNHDAMYWYRQDPGQGLRLIYYSQIVNDFQKGDIAEGYSVSREKKESFPLTVTSAQKNPTAFYLCASSTGLNQPQHFGDGTRLSIL.

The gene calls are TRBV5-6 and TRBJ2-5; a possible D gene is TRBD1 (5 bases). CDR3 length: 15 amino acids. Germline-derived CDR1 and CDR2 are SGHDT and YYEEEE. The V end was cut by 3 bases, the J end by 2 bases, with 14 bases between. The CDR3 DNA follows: TGTGCCAGCAGCTCTGGCGGAAGGGGTCAAGAGACCCAGTACTTC. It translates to CASSSGGRGQETQYF.

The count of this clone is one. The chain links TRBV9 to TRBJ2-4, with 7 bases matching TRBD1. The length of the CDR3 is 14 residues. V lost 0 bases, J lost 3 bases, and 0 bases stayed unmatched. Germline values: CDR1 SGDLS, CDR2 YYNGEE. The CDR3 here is CASSVGDSKNIQYF. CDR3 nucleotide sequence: TGTGCCAGCAGCGTAGGGGACAGCAAAAACATTCAGTACTTC.

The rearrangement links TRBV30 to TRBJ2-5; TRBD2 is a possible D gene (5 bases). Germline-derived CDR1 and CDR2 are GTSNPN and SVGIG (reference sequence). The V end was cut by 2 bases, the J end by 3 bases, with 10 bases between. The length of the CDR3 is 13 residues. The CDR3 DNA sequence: TGTGCCTGGAGTCGGGCCGGGGAAGAGACCCAGTACTTC. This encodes CAWSRAGEETQYF.

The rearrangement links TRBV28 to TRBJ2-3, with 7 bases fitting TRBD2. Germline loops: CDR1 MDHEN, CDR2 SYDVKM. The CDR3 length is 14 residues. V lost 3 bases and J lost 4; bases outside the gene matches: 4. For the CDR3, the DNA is TGTGCCAGCAGTTTGACTAGCAGCGCAGATACGCAGTATTTT. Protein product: CASSLTSSADTQYF.

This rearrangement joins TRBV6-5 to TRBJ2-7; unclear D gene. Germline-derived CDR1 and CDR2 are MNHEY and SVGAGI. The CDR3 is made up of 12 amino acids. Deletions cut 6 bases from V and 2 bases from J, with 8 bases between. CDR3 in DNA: TGTGCCAGCAGCCCCAACCCCTACGAGCAGTACTTC. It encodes CASSPNPYEQYF.

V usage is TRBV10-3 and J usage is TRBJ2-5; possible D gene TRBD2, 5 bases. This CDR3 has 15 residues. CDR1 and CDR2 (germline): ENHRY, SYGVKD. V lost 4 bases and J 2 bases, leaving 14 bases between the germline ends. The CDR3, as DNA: TGTGCCATCAGTGGGACTGTCGCTAGACAAGAGACCCAGTACTTC. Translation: CAISGTVARQETQYF.

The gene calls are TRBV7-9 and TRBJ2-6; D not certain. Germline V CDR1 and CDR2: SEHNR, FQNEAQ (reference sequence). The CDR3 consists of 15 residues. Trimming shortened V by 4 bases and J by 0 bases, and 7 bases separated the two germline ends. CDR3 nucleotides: TGTGCCAGCAGCTCGATTAACTCTGGGGCCAACGTCCTGACTTTC. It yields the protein CASSSINSGANVLTF.

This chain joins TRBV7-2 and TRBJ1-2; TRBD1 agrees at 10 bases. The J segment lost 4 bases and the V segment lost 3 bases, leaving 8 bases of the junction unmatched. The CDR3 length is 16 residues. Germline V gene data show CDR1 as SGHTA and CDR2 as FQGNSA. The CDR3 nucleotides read TGTGCCAGCAGCTTCGTTGGACAGGGGGAACTCTATGGCTACACCTTC. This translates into CASSFVGQGELYGYTF.

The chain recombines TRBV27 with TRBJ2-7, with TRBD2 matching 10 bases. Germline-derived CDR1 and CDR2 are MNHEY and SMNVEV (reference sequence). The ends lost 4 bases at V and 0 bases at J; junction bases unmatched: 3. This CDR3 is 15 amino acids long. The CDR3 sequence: CASSSGLAFSYEQYF. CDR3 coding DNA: TGTGCCAGCAGTTCGGGACTAGCGTTCTCCTACGAGCAGTACTTC.